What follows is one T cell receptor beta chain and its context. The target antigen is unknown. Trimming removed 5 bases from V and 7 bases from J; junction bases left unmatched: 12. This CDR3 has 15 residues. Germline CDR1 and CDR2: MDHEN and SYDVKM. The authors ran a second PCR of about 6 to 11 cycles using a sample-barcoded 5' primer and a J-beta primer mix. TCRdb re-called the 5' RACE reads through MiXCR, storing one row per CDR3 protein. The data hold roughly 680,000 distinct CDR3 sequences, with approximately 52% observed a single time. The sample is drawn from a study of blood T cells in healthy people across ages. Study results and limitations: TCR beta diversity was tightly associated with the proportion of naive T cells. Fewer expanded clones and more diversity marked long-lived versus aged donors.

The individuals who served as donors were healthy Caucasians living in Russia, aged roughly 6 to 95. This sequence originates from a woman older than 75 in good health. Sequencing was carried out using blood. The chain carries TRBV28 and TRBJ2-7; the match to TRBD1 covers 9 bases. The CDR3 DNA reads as TGTGCCAGCAGTCAGGGACAGGGAGTAACCGGGGAGCAGTACTTC. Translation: CASSQGQGVTGEQYF.